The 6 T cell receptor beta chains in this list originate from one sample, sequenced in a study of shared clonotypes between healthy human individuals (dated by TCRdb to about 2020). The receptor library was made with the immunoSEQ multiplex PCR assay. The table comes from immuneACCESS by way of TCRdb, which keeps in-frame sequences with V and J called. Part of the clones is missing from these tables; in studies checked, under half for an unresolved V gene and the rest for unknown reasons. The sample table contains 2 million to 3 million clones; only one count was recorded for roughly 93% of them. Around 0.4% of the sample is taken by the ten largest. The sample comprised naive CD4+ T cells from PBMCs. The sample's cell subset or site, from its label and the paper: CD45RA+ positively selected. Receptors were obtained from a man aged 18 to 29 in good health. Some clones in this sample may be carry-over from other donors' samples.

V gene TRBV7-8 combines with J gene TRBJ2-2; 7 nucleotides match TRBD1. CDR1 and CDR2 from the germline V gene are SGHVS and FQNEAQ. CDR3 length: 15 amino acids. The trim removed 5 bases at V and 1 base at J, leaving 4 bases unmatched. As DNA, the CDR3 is TGTGCCAGCAGCACACGGACAGGGAACACCGGGGAGCTGTTTTTT. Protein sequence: CASSTRTGNTGELFF.

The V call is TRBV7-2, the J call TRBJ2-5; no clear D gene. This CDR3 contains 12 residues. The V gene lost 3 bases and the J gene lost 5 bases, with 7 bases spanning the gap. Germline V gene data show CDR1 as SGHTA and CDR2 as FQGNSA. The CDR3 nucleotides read TGTGCCAGCAGCTTTAACACGGAGACCCAGTACTTC. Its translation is CASSFNTETQYF.

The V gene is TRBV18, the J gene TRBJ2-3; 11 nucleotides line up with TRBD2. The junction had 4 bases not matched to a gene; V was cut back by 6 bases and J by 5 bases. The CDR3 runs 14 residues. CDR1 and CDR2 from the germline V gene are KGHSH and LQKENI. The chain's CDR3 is CASSLTSGRDTQYF. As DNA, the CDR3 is TGTGCCAGCTCGCTAACTAGCGGGAGAGATACGCAGTATTTT.

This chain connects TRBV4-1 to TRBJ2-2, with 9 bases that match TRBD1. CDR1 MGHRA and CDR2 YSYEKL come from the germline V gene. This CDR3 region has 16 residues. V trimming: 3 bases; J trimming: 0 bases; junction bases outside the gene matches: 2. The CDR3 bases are TGCGCCAGCAGCCAGTGGGACAGGGCGAACACCGGGGAGCTGTTTTTT. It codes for CASSQWDRANTGELFF.

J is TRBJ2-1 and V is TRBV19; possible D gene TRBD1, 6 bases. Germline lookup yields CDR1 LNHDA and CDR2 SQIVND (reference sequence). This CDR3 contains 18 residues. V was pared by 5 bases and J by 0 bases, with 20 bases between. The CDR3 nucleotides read TGTGCCAGTAGTCCACTCAACGGGGACACACGCTCCTACAATGAGCAGTTCTTC. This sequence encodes CASSPLNGDTRSYNEQFF. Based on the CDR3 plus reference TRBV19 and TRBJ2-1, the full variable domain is DGGITQSPKYLFRKEGQNVTLSCEQNLNHDAMYWYRQDPGQGLRLIYYSQIVNDFQKGDIAEGYSVSREKKESFPLTVTSAQKNPTAFYLCASSPLNGDTRSYNEQFFGPGTRLTVL.

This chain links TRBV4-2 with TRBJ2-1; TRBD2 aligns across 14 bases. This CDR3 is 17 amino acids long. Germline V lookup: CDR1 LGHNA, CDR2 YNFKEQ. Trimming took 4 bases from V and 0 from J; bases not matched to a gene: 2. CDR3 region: CASSRGLAGGSYNEQFF. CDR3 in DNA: TGTGCCAGCAGCCGCGGACTAGCGGGAGGCTCCTACAATGAGCAGTTCTTC.